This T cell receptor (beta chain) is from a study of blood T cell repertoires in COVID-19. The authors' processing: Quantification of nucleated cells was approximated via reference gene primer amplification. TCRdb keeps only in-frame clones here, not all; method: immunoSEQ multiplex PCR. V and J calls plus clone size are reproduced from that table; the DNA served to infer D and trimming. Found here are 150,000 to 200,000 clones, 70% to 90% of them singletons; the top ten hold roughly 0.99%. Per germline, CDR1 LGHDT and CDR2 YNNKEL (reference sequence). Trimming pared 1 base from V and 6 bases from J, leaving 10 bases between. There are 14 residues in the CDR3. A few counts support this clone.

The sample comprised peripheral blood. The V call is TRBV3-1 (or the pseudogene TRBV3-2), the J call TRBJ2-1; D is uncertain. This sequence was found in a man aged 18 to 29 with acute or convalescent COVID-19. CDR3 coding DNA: TGTGCCAGCAGCCAAGGGTTAGCATCCAATGAGCAGTTCTTC. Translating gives CASSQGLASNEQFF.